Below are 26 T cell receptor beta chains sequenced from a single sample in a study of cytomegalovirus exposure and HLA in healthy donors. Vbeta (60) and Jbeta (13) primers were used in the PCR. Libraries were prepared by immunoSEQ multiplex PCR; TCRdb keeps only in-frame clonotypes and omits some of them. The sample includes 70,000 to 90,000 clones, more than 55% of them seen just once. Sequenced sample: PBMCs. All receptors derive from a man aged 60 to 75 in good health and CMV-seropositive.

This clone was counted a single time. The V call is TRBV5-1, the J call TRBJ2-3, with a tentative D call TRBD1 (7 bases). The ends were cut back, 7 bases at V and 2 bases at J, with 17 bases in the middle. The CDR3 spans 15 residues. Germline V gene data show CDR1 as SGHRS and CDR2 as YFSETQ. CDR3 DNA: TGCGCCAGCTTCCAGGGGGGAGCTACCACAGATACGCAGTATTTT. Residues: CASFQGGATTDTQYF. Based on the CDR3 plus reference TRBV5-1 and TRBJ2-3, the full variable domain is KAGVTQTPRYLIKTRGQQVTLSCSPISGHRSVSWYQQTPGQGLQFLFEYFSETQRNKGNFPGRFSGRQFSNSRSEMNVSTLELGDSALYLCASFQGGATTDTQYFGPGTRLTVL.

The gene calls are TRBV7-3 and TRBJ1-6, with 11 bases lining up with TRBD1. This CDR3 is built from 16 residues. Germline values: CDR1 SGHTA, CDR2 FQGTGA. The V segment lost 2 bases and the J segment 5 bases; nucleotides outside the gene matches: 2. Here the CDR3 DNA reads TGTGCCAGCAGCTTACTGGGACAGGGGGATAATTCACCCCTCCACTTT. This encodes CASSLLGQGDNSPLHF.

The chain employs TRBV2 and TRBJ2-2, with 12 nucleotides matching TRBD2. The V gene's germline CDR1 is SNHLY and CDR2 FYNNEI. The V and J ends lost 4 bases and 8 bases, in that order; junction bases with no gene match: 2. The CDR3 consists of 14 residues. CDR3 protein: CASSALAGGGELFF. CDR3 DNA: TGTGCCAGCAGTGCACTAGCGGGAGGTGGGGAGCTGTTTTTT.

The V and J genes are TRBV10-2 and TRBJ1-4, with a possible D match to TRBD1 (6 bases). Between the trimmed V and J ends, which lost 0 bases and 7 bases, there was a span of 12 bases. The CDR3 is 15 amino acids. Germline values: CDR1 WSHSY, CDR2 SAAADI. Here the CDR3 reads CASSESKGGGEKLFF. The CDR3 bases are TGCGCCAGCAGTGAGTCCAAGGGAGGGGGTGAAAAACTGTTTTTT.

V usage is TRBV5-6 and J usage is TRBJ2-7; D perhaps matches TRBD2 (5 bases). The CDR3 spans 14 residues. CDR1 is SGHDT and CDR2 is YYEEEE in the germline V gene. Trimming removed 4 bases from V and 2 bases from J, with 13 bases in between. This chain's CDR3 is CASSPSGDAYEQYF. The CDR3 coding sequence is TGTGCCAGCAGCCCCTCCGGGGATGCCTACGAGCAGTACTTC.

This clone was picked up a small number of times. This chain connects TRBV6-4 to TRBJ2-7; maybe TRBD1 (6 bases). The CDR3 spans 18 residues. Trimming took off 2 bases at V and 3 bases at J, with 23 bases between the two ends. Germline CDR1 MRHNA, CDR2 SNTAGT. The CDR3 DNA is TGTGCCAGCAGTGACCAAATAAAACGACAGACAGGTCGCTACGAGCAGTACTTC. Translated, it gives CASSDQIKRQTGRYEQYF.

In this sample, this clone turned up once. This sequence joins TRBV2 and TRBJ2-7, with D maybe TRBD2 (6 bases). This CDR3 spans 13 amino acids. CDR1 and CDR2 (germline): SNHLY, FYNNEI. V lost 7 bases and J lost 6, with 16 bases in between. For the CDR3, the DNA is TGTGCCAGCACCGGGACTGACCGGACCGAGCAGTACTTC. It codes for CASTGTDRTEQYF.

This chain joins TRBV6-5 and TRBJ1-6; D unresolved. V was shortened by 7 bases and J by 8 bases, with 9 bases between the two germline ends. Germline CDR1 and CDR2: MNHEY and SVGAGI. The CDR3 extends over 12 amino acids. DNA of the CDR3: TGTGCCAGCACCACCCGCGATTCACCCCTCCACTTT. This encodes CASTTRDSPLHF.

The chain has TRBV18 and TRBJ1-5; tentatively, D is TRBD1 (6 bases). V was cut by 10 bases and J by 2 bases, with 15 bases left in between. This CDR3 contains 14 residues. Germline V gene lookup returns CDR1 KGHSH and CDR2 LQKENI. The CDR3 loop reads CATRQAEGNQPQHF. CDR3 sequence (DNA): TGTGCCACCCGACAGGCCGAGGGCAATCAGCCCCAGCATTTT.

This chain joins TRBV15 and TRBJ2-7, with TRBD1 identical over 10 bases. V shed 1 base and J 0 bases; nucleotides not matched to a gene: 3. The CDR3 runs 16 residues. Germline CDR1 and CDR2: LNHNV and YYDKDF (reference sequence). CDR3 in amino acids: CATSRGGQGSSYEQYF. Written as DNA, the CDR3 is TGTGCCACCAGCAGAGGGGGACAGGGGAGCTCCTACGAGCAGTACTTC.

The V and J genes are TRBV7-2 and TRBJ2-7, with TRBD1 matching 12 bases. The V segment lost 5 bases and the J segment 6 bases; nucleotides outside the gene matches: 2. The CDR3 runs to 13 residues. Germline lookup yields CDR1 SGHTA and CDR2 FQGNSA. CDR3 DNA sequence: TGTGCCAGCAGCCGGGACAGGGGGCTCGAGCAGTACTTC. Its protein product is CASSRDRGLEQYF.

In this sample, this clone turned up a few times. CDR3 in DNA: TGTGCCAGCAGCCAAGATCGCGAGCAGTACTTC. Encoded protein: CASSQDREQYF. The rearrangement joins TRBV4-2 to TRBJ2-7; D is uncertain. The germline V gene encodes CDR1 LGHNA and CDR2 YNFKEQ. V was trimmed by 0 bases and J by 6 bases, leaving 3 bases between them. This CDR3 comprises 11 residues.

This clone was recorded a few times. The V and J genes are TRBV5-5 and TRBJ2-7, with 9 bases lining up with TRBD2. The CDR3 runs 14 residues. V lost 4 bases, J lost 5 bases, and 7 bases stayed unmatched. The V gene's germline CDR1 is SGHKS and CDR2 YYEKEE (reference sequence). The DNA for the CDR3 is TGTGCCAGCAGCCTGCGGGGGGGGCCTGACGAGCAGTACTTC. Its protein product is CASSLRGGPDEQYF.

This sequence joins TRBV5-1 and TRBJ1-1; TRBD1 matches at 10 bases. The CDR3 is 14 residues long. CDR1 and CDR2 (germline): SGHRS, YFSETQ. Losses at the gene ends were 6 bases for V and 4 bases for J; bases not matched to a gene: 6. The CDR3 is CASTDGTGATEAFF. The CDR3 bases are TGCGCCAGCACTGACGGGACAGGGGCCACTGAAGCTTTCTTT. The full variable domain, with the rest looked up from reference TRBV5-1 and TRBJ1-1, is KAGVTQTPRYLIKTRGQQVTLSCSPISGHRSVSWYQQTPGQGLQFLFEYFSETQRNKGNFPGRFSGRQFSNSRSEMNVSTLELGDSALYLCASTDGTGATEAFFGQGTRLTVV.

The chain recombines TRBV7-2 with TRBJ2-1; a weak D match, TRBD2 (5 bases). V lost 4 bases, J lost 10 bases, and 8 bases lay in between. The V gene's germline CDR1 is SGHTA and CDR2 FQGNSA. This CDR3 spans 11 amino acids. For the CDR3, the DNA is TGTGCCAGCAGCTCATCGGGAGAGCAGTTCTTC. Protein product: CASSSSGEQFF.

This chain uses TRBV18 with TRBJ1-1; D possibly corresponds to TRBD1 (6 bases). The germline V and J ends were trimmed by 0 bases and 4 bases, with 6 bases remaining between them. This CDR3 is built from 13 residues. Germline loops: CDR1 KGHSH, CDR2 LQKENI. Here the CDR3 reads CASSPPGATEAFF. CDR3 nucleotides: TGTGCCAGCTCACCACCGGGGGCCACTGAAGCTTTCTTT.

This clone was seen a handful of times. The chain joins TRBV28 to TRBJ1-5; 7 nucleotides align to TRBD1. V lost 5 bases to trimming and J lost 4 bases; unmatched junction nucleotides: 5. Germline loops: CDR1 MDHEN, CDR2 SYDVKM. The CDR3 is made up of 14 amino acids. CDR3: CASSPLQGNQPQHF. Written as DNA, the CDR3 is TGTGCCAGCAGTCCCTTACAGGGGAATCAGCCCCAGCATTTT.

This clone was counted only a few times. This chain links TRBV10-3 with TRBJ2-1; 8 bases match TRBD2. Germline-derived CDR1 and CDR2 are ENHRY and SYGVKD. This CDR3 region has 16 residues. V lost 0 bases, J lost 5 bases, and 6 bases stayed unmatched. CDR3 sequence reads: CAISESEREYNNEQFF. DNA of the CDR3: TGTGCCATCAGTGAGTCGGAGCGGGAGTACAACAATGAGCAGTTCTTC.

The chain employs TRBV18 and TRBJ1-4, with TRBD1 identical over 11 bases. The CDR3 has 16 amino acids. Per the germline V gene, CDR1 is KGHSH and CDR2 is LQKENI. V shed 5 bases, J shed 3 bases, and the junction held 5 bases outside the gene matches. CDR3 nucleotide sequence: TGTGCCAGCTCATCCGGACAGGGGGCGGCTAATGAAAAACTGTTTTTT. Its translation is CASSSGQGAANEKLFF.

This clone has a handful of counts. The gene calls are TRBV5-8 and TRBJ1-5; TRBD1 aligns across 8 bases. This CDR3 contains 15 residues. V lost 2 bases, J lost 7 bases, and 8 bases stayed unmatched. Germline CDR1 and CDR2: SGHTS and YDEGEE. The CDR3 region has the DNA TGTGCCAGCAGCTTTGGCAGGGGGCAGAGGCAGCCCCAGCATTTT. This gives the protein CASSFGRGQRQPQHF.

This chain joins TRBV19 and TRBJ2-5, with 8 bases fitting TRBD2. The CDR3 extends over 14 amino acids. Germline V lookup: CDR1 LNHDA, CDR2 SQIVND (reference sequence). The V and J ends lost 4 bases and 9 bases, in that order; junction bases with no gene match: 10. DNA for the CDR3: TGTGCCAGTAGTACCGGGGGGGCCAGTGGGGCCCAGTACTTC. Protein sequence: CASSTGGASGAQYF.

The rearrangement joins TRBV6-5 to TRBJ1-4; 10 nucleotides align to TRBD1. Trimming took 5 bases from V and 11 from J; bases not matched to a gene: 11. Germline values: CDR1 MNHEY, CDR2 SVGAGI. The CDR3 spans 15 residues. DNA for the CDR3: TGTGCCAGCAGTACTTATCGACAGGGGGCGGGTAAACTGTTTTTT. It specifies CASSTYRQGAGKLFF.

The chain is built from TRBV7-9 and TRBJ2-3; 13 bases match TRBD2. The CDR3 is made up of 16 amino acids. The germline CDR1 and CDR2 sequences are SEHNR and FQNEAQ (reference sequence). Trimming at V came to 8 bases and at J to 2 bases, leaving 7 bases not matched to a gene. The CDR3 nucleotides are TGTGCCAGCTGCTACGGACTAGCGGGAGACACAGATACGCAGTATTTT. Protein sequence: CASCYGLAGDTDTQYF.

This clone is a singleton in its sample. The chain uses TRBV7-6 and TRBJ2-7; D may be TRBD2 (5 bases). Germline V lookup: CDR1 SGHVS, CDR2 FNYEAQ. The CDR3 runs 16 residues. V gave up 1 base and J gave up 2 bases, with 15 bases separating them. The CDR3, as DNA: TGTGCCAGCAGCTTAGAAAGCGGAGCTATGACCTACGAGCAGTACTTC. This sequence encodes CASSLESGAMTYEQYF.

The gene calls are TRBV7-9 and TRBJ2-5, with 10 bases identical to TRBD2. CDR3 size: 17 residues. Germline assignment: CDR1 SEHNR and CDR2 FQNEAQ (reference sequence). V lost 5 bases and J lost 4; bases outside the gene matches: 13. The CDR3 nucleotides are TGTGCCAGCAGCCCGTTTGGTAGCGGGAGGCGTAGAGAGACCCAGTACTTC. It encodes CASSPFGSGRRRETQYF.

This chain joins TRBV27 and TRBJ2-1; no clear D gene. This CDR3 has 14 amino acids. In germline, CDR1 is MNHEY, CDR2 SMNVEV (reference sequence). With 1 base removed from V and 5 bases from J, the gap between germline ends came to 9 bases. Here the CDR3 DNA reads TGTGCCAGCAGTTTATACAACCAGGACAATGAGCAGTTCTTC. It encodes CASSLYNQDNEQFF.